The 11 T cell receptor beta chains below all came from one sample that was sequenced in a study of T cell repertoires in cytomegalovirus infection. MiXCR was run by TCRdb on the reads, yielding one entry per CDR3 protein. The sample lists about 770,000 distinct CDR3 sequences; almost 30% were seen once. Their cognate antigens are unknown. The material was cultured CD8+ T cells from PBMCs, obtained from culture after CMV antigen stimulation. These receptors were obtained from a human donor in good health (CMV status not recorded). Some clones in this sample may be carry-over from other donors' samples.

This chain links TRBV12-3 or TRBV12-4 with TRBJ1-1; no definite D call. V was shortened by 4 bases and J by 6 bases, with 9 bases between the two germline ends. The CDR3 consists of 12 residues. The CDR3 reads CASSYGGSEAFF. The CDR3 coding sequence is TGTGCCAGCAGTTACGGAGGCTCTGAAGCTTTCTTT.

This clonotype was counted many times. The gene calls are TRBV7-2 and TRBJ2-3; D may match TRBD1 or TRBD2 (5 bases each). This CDR3 spans 15 amino acids. V was clipped by 1 base and J by 3 bases, with 11 bases between them. Germline loops: CDR1 SGHTA, CDR2 FQGNSA. CDR3 protein: CASSLVGDGTDTQYF. For the CDR3, the DNA is TGTGCCAGCAGCTTAGTGGGGGATGGGACAGATACGCAGTATTTT.

The chain is built from TRBV12-3 or TRBV12-4 and TRBJ2-5; TRBD1 might be the D (6 bases). The V end lost 7 bases, the J end lost 7 bases, and 19 bases lay between the germline ends. The CDR3 is 14 residues long. CDR3 residues: CASTSQGSPGTQYF. Written as DNA, the CDR3 is TGTGCCAGCACCTCCCAGGGGTCGCCTGGGACCCAGTACTTC.

This clonotype was counted at least ten times. In DNA, the CDR3 is TGCGCCAGCAGCCCCTCGGGACACCCATCCTACGAGCAGTACTTC. It translates to CASSPSGHPSYEQYF. This chain joins TRBV4-1 and TRBJ2-7, with D possibly being TRBD1 (6 bases). V lost 4 bases to trimming and J lost 1 base, with 14 bases between them. CDR3 length equals 15 residues. The germline V gene encodes CDR1 MGHRA and CDR2 YSYEKL.

This clonotype was seen repeatedly, ten times or more. The chain joins TRBV7-9 to TRBJ1-1; D not certain. Per germline, CDR1 SEHNR and CDR2 FQNEAQ (reference sequence). V lost 3 bases to trimming and J lost 11 bases, with 10 bases between them. This CDR3 region has 11 residues. The CDR3 DNA is TGTGCCAGCAGCTTCGGAGGGCCGGCTTTCTTT. This codes for CASSFGGPAFF.

This clonotype was counted ten times or more. The V and J genes are TRBV7-2 and TRBJ2-2; 9 bases agree with TRBD2. Germline V gives CDR1 SGHTA, CDR2 FQGNSA. The V gene end was trimmed by 5 bases and the J gene end by 7 bases; junction bases not matched to a gene: 8. This CDR3 has 15 residues. CDR3 nucleotides: TGTGCCAGCAGCCCTGCGGGGGGGTTCGGCGGGGAGCTGTTTTTT. It is translated as CASSPAGGFGGELFF. Complete variable domain (other parts from reference TRBV7-2 and TRBJ2-2): GAGVSQSPSNKVTEKGKDVELRCDPISGHTALYWYRQSLGQGLEFLIYFQGNSAPDKSGLPSDRFSAERTGGSVSTLTIQRTQQEDSAVYLCASSPAGGFGGELFFGEGSRLTVL.

V and J are TRBV19 and TRBJ1-1, with a weak D call TRBD1 (5 bases). Germline lookup yields CDR1 LNHDA and CDR2 SQIVND (reference sequence). Trimming cost V 1 base and J 7 bases, with 13 bases left between them. CDR3 length: 14 amino acids. The chain's CDR3 is CASSIGSSDIEAFF. DNA of the CDR3: TGTGCCAGTAGTATAGGATCTTCGGACATTGAAGCTTTCTTT.

The CDR3 loop is CASSPAGNPLHF. The CDR3 DNA is TGTGCCAGCAGCCCGGCCGGCAATCCCCTCCACTTT. The J gene is TRBJ1-6, the V gene TRBV7-9, with D hard to call. V was clipped by 5 bases and J by 13 bases, with 12 bases between them. The CDR3 length is 12 residues. Per germline, CDR1 SEHNR and CDR2 FQNEAQ (reference sequence).

The chain has TRBV19 and TRBJ2-5; D assignment may be TRBD1 or TRBD2 (5 bases each). Trimming removed 1 base at V and 5 bases at J, with 17 bases between. Germline CDR1 reads LNHDA; CDR2 reads SQIVND (reference sequence). This CDR3 spans 16 amino acids. The DNA for the CDR3 is TGTGCCAGTAGTATAGGAGGGCTCAGTGGGGCGGAGACCCAGTACTTC. It yields the protein CASSIGGLSGAETQYF.

This clonotype was counted a few times. The rearrangement joins TRBV7-2 to TRBJ2-1; D call uncertain. Trimming shortened V by 8 bases and J by 0 bases, and 8 bases separated the two germline ends. Per the germline V gene, CDR1 is SGHTA and CDR2 is FQGNSA. CDR3 length equals 13 residues. As DNA, the CDR3 is TGTGCCAGCGGCCAAACCTCCTACAATGAGCAGTTCTTC. This encodes CASGQTSYNEQFF.

The V call is TRBV19, the J call TRBJ1-2, with D possibly being TRBD1 (5 bases). In germline, CDR1 is LNHDA, CDR2 SQIVND (reference sequence). Trimming shortened V by 3 bases and J by 1 base, and 6 bases separated the two germline ends. The CDR3 runs 13 residues. CDR3 nucleotides: TGTGCCAGTAGTATGACAGTTAACTATGGCTACACCTTC. Translated, it gives CASSMTVNYGYTF.